These T cell receptor beta chains were read from a single sample in a study of T cells in Graves' hyperthyroidism and ophthalmopathy. Using its own MiXCR run on the multiplex PCR reads, TCRdb lists one record per CDR3 protein. The data contain nearly 600,000 distinct CDR3 sequences, more than 11% of them seen just once; the ten biggest clones take up around 5.4%. Sequenced: blood. These receptors originate from a woman aged 25 to 39 with Graves' hyperthyroidism that later progressed to Graves' ophthalmopathy. The CDR3 runs from the conserved cysteine through the conserved F or W. D genes are given only for firm matches. Clone size is shown for a subset of rows, as once, few, many or a class of expanded clone.

abundance	d_gene	j_gene	v_gene	CDR3aa	CDR3nt
-	-	TRBJ1-1	TRBV4-1	CASSQDSGPRTEAFF	TGCGCCAGCAGCCAAGATTCCGGACCGCGAACTGAAGCTTTCTTT
-	-	TRBJ1-2	TRBV30	CAWSVTRYGGEGYTF	TGTGCCTGGAGCGTAACCCGGTATGGCGGGGAGGGCTACACCTTC
many	TRBD2	TRBJ2-7	TRBV18	CASSPVAGGSEQYF	TGTGCCAGCTCACCGGTAGCGGGAGGTTCCGAGCAGTACTTC
many	-	TRBJ1-3	TRBV25-1	CASSETGGNTIYF	TGTGCCAGCAGTGAAACAGGGGGAAACACCATATATTTT
many	-	TRBJ2-1	TRBV11-3	CASSSQLSSYNEQFF	TGTGCCAGCAGCTCCCAGTTGAGCTCCTACAATGAGCAGTTCTTC
many	TRBD2	TRBJ2-7	TRBV6-5	CASSGGTSGQISYEQYF	TGTGCCAGCAGTGGTGGGACTAGCGGGCAAATTTCCTACGAGCAGTACTTC
many	TRBD1	TRBJ1-2	TRBV9	CASSDQTGLGYTF	TGTGCCAGCAGCGATCAGACAGGGCTTGGCTACACCTTC
many	-	TRBJ1-2	TRBV11-2	CASSLVTVNYGYTF	TGTGCCAGCAGCTTAGTGACAGTTAACTATGGCTACACCTTC
-	-	TRBJ2-2	TRBV6-1	CASRAGTGELFF	TGTGCCAGCAGGGCTGGAACCGGGGAGCTGTTTTTT
many	-	TRBJ2-1	TRBV27	CASNLGGLPKGSYYNEQFF	TGTGCCAGCAACCTAGGTGGGCTCCCGAAGGGCTCCTACTACAATGAGCAGTTCTTC
many	-	TRBJ1-2	TRBV12-3/TRBV12-4	CASLRDSFYGYTF	TGTGCCAGCTTACGGGACTCCTTCTATGGCTACACCTTC
many	-	TRBJ2-2	TRBV6-2/TRBV6-3	CASNIQGSTGELFF	TGTGCCAGCAACATTCAGGGGAGCACCGGGGAGCTGTTTTTT
-	TRBD1	TRBJ2-7	TRBV20-1	CSARSWGTGAYEQYF	TGCAGTGCTAGGTCCTGGGGGACAGGGGCCTACGAGCAGTACTTC
many	TRBD2	TRBJ2-7	TRBV10-3	CAISEKAGGAYEQYF	TGTGCCATCAGTGAGAAGGCGGGAGGAGCCTACGAGCAGTACTTC
many	-	TRBJ1-2	TRBV20-1	CSARQGSVNYGYTF	TGCAGTGCTAGACAGGGATCAGTTAACTATGGCTACACCTTC
-	-	TRBJ1-2	TRBV9	CASSVVFGERYGYTF	TGTGCCAGCAGCGTAGTGTTCGGGGAAAGATATGGCTACACCTTC
many	-	TRBJ2-7	TRBV29-1	CSAHVPGNEQYF	TGCAGCGCCCACGTTCCGGGGAACGAGCAGTACTTC
many	TRBD1	TRBJ2-2	TRBV28	CASSSSGQGYTGELFF	TGTGCCAGCAGTTCCTCGGGACAGGGCTACACCGGGGAGCTGTTTTTT
many	-	TRBJ1-2	TRBV19	CASSIRGGPNYGYTF	TGTGCCAGTAGTATTCGCGGGGGGCCGAACTATGGCTACACCTTC
many	TRBD2	TRBJ2-3	TRBV11-3	CASSFSGPSTDTQYF	TGTGCCAGCAGCTTTAGCGGGCCCAGCACAGATACGCAGTATTTT
many	TRBD2	TRBJ2-2	TRBV29-1	CSVKTSGANTGELFF	TGCAGCGTTAAGACTAGCGGGGCAAACACCGGGGAGCTGTTTTTT
-	-	TRBJ1-2	TRBV20-1	CSASSWTGHNGYTF	TGCAGTGCTAGTTCTTGGACGGGACATAATGGCTACACCTTC
few	TRBD2	TRBJ2-1	TRBV14	CASSRLPGLHYNEQFF	TGTGCCAGCAGCCGATTACCGGGACTACACTACAATGAGCAGTTCTTC
-	TRBD2	TRBJ2-5	TRBV7-2	CASSLVGGGPETQYF	TGTGCCAGCAGCTTAGTGGGGGGAGGGCCCGAGACCCAGTACTTC
many	TRBD1	TRBJ1-2	TRBV7-9	CASSVTGTGYGYTF	TGTGCCAGCAGCGTAACCGGGACAGGGTATGGCTACACCTTC
many	TRBD1	TRBJ1-1	TRBV15	CATSRGTGMNTEAFF	TGTGCCACCAGCAGAGGGACAGGGATGAACACTGAAGCTTTCTTT
many	-	TRBJ2-7	TRBV27	CASSLSWGVAYEQYF	TGTGCCAGCAGTTTATCATGGGGGGTAGCCTACGAGCAGTACTTC
many	-	TRBJ2-3	TRBV6-1	CASRDMDDRADTQYF	TGTGCCAGCAGAGATATGGACGACCGGGCAGATACGCAGTATTTT
few	TRBD1	TRBJ1-3	TRBV28	CASMRGGGNTIYF	TGTGCCAGCATGAGAGGAGGGGGCAACACCATATATTTT
many	TRBD1	TRBJ1-1	TRBV6-1	CASSEGQAPEAFF	TGTGCCAGCAGTGAGGGACAGGCCCCTGAAGCTTTCTTT
-	TRBD2	TRBJ2-7	TRBV19	CASRTSGSYKQYF	TGTGCCAGTCGAACTAGCGGCTCCTACAAGCAGTACTTC
many	TRBD2	TRBJ2-1	TRBV27	CASSRTSGRSEQFF	TGTGCCAGCAGCCGGACTAGCGGGAGAAGTGAGCAGTTCTTC
-	-	TRBJ2-7	TRBV29-1	CSATTETYEQYF	TGCAGCGCTACTACAGAGACCTACGAGCAGTACTTC
many	-	TRBJ2-6	TRBV7-9	CAHPVGFSGANVLTF	TGTGCCCACCCCGTCGGGTTCTCTGGGGCCAACGTCCTGACTTTC
many	TRBD2	TRBJ2-7	TRBV27	CATPRYQRAGALPYEQYF	TGTGCCACCCCCCGGTACCAGCGAGCGGGAGCGCTGCCCTACGAGCAGTACTTC
many	-	TRBJ1-4	TRBV11-2	CASSWGPANEKLFF	TGTGCCAGCAGCTGGGGGCCGGCTAATGAAAAACTGTTTTTT
-	-	TRBJ2-2	TRBV29-1	CSVDPNTNTGELFF	TGCAGCGTGGACCCCAACACGAACACCGGGGAGCTGTTTTTT
many	TRBD2	TRBJ2-2	TRBV29-1	CSAETWTSGTGELFF	TGCAGCGCTGAGACATGGACTAGCGGGACCGGGGAGCTGTTTTTT
few	-	TRBJ1-3	TRBV28	CASSLVGGSSGNTIYF	TGTGCCAGCAGTTTGGTTGGGGGGAGCTCTGGAAACACCATATATTTT
many	-	TRBJ2-5	TRBV7-2	CASSLGRRAETQYF	TGTGCCAGCAGCCTGGGACGTCGAGCAGAGACCCAGTACTTC
few	-	TRBJ2-3	TRBV6-1	CASSEAVGVRYYTQYF	TGTGCCAGCAGTGAAGCCGTCGGGGTCCGGTATTATACGCAGTATTTT
many	-	TRBJ1-1	TRBV29-1	CSFRRQGSSEAFF	TGCAGCTTTCGTCGGCAGGGATCCTCTGAAGCTTTCTTT
many	TRBD2	TRBJ2-7	TRBV7-2	CASSLRGLAGGGYGNEQYF	TGTGCCAGCAGCTTAAGGGGACTAGCGGGAGGGGGATATGGTAACGAGCAGTACTTC
-	-	TRBJ1-3	TRBV5-1	CASSLGQDGPVFSGNTIYF	TGCGCCAGCAGCTTGGGACAGGATGGCCCTGTCTTCTCTGGAAACACCATATATTTT
many	-	TRBJ2-5	TRBV6-2/TRBV6-3	CASSGYGGLGEVSTETQYF	TGTGCCAGCAGTGGTTACGGGGGATTGGGAGAAGTATCGACGGAGACCCAGTACTTC
many	TRBD1	TRBJ1-2	TRBV12-3/TRBV12-4	CASSFVGGTYTF	TGTGCCAGCAGTTTTGTAGGGGGCACCTACACCTTC
many	TRBD1	TRBJ1-5	TRBV28	CASSFRGQSNQPQHF	TGTGCCAGCAGTTTCCGGGGACAGAGCAATCAGCCCCAGCATTTT
many	-	TRBJ1-2	TRBV28	CASQTPLLGAYGYTF	TGTGCCAGCCAAACTCCCCTACTGGGGGCGTACGGCTACACCTTC
many	-	TRBJ1-2	TRBV3-1	CASSQETYGYTF	TGTGCCAGCAGCCAAGAAACCTATGGCTACACCTTC
-	TRBD1	TRBJ1-4	TRBV7-8	CASSPPGGTLTSVFF	TGTGCCAGCAGCCCCCCAGGGGGTACACTGACCTCAGTGTTTTTT
many	-	TRBJ1-6	TRBV13	CASSLGLDGYNSPLHF	TGTGCCAGCAGCTTAGGCCTTGACGGTTATAATTCACCCCTCCACTTT
few	TRBD2	TRBJ2-7	TRBV20-1	CSARGQTSGTSYEQYF	TGCAGTGCTAGAGGGCAGACTAGCGGGACCTCCTACGAGCAGTACTTC
many	-	TRBJ2-5	TRBV2	CASGVADYSQETQYF	TGTGCCAGCGGGGTCGCGGACTACTCACAAGAGACCCAGTACTTC
few	-	TRBJ1-2	TRBV25-1	CASSESGSSNYGYTF	TGTGCCAGCAGTGAATCGGGTTCCTCTAACTATGGCTACACCTTC
many	TRBD1	TRBJ1-6	TRBV30	CAWSEGQHNSPLHF	TGTGCCTGGAGTGAGGGACAGCATAATTCACCCCTCCACTTT
many	-	TRBJ1-2	TRBV30	CAWSLARRGYTF	TGTGCCTGGAGTTTAGCCCGGAGGGGCTACACCTTC